This T cell receptor (beta chain) was captured by sequencing in a study of cytomegalovirus exposure and HLA in healthy donors. Every donor was a healthy person donating bone marrow. Concerning this clone itself: Its antigen is not identified.

The PCR employed 60 Vbeta primers together with 13 Jbeta primers. Assay: immunoSEQ multiplex PCR; the TCRdb copy retains only in-frame clones and omits some. The sample contains some 120,000 clones, 55% to 75% of which appear only once. Findings and limits, study-wide: Some TCR beta chains (more than 150 of them) were listed as cytomegalovirus-associated. According to reports, the classifier identified cytomegalovirus status with high specificity and sensitivity. Reports indicate that TCR beta sequences accurately predicted the HLA-A and HLA-B alleles of most subjects.

Trimming pared 0 bases from V and 5 bases from J, leaving 11 bases between. Per the germline V gene, CDR1 is ENHRY and CDR2 is SYGVKD. The CDR3 consists of 14 residues. Sequencing was done on a sample of PBMCs. The sequence derives from a man in his thirties or forties in good health and CMV-seropositive. The chain carries TRBV10-3 and TRBJ2-7; D is possibly TRBD1 (5 bases). This CDR3 is CAISESAWGHEQYF. The CDR3 coding sequence is TGTGCCATCAGTGAGTCCGCTTGGGGCCACGAGCAGTACTTC.